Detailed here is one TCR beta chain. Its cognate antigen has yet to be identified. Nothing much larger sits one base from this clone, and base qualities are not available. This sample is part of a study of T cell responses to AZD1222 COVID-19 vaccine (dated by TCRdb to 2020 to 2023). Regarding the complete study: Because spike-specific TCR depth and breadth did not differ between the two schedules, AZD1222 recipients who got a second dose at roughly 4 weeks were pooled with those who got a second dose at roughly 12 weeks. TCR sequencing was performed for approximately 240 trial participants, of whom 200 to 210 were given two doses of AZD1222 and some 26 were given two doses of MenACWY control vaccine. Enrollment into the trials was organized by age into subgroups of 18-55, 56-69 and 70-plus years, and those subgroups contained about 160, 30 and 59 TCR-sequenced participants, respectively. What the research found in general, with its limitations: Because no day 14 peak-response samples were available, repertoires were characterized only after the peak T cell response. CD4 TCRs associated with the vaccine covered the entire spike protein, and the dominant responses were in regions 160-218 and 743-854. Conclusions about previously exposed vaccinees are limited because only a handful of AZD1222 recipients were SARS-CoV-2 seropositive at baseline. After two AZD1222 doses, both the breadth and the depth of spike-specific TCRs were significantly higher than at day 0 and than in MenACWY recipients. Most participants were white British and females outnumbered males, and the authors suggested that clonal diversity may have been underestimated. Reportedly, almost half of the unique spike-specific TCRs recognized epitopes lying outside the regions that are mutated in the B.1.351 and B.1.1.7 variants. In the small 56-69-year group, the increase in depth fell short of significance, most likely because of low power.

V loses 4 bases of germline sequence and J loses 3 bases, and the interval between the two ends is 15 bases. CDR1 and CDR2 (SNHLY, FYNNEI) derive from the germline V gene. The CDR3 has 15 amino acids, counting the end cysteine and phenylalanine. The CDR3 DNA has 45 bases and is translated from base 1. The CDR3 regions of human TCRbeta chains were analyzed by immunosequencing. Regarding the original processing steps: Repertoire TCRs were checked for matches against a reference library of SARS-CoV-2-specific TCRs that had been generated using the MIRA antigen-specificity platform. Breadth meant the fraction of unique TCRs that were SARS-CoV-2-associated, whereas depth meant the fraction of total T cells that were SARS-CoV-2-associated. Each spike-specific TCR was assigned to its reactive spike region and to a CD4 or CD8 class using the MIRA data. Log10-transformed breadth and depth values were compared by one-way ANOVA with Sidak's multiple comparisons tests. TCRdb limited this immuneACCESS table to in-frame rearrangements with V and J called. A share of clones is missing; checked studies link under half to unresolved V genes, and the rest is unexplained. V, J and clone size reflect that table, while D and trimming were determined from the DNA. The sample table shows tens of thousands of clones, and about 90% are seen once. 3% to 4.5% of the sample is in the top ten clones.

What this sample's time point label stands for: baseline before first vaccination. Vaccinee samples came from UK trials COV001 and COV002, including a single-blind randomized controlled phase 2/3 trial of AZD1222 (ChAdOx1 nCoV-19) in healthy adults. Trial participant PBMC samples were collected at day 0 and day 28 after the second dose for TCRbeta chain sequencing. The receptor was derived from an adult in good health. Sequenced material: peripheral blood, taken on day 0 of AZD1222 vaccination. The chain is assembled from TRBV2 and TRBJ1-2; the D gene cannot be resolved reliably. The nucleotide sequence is TGTGCCAGCAGTGGTGGCTTTCTGCGGGACTATGGCTACACCTTC. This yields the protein CASSGGFLRDYGYTF.